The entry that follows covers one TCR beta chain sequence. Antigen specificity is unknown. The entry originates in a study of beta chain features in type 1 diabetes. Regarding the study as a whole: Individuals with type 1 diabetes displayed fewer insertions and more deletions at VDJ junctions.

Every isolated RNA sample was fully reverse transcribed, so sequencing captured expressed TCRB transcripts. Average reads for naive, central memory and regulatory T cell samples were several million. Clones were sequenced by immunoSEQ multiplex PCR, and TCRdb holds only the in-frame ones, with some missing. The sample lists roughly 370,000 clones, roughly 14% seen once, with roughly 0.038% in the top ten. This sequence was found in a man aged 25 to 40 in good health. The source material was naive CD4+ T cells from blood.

The CDR3: CASSPQGASTDTQYF. Written as DNA, the CDR3 is TGTGCCAGCAGCCCTCAGGGCGCTAGCACAGATACGCAGTATTTT. This chain links TRBV11-2 with TRBJ2-3; D is perhaps TRBD1 (5 bases). Trimming shortened V by 5 bases and J by 0 bases, and 12 bases separated the two germline ends. The CDR3 contains 15 residues. The germline CDR1 and CDR2 sequences are SGHAT and FQNNGV.